The 6 T cell receptor beta chains below were found in one sample sequenced in a study of T cell responses to AZD1222 COVID-19 vaccine. Clones were sequenced by immunoSEQ multiplex PCR, and TCRdb holds only the in-frame ones, with some missing. The sample comprises 90,000 to 110,000 clones, 87% of which are singletons, and less than 4.5% rests with the top ten. Specimen: peripheral blood, collected 28 days after the second AZD1222 dose. These receptors all come from an adult who received the AZD1222 COVID-19 vaccine.

The chain is built from TRBV7-2 and TRBJ2-1; perhaps TRBD2 as D (5 bases). V lost 4 bases to trimming and J lost 12 bases, with 19 bases between them. The CDR3 sequence is 14 residues long. The germline V gene encodes CDR1 SGHTA and CDR2 FQGNSA. The CDR3 sequence is CASSSSPGSAWQFF. As DNA, the CDR3 is TGTGCCAGCAGCTCCTCCCCTGGTAGCGCCTGGCAGTTCTTC.

This clone turned up a few times. The V call is TRBV10-1, the J call TRBJ1-3; D call uncertain. The CDR3 has 16 residues. CDR1 and CDR2 (germline): WNHNN, SYGVQD (reference sequence). Trimming took 7 bases from V and 2 from J, leaving 18 bases between them. The CDR3 DNA follows: TGCGCCAGCAACGGACCCGTGCGAGTCGCTGGAAACACCATATATTTT. This gives the protein CASNGPVRVAGNTIYF.

The chain carries TRBV19 and TRBJ2-7; D is unclear. In germline, CDR1 is LNHDA, CDR2 SQIVND (reference sequence). Trimming stripped 6 bases from V and 0 bases from J, with 12 bases between. The CDR3 runs 14 residues. In DNA form, the CDR3 reads TGTGCCAGTAGAATGGACGGCTTCTCCTACGAGCAGTACTTC. Amino acid sequence: CASRMDGFSYEQYF. Using reference TRBV19 and TRBJ2-7 for the parts outside the CDR3, the full variable domain is DGGITQSPKYLFRKEGQNVTLSCEQNLNHDAMYWYRQDPGQGLRLIYYSQIVNDFQKGDIAEGYSVSREKKESFPLTVTSAQKNPTAFYLCASRMDGFSYEQYFGPGTRLTVT.

V and J are TRBV9 and TRBJ1-1, with D uncertain. The CDR3 is made up of 14 amino acids. Germline assignment: CDR1 SGDLS and CDR2 YYNGEE. Trimming removed 4 bases at V and 2 bases at J, with 12 bases between. The CDR3 here is CASSPVTDNTEAFF. DNA for the CDR3: TGTGCCAGCAGCCCCGTGACCGATAACACTGAAGCTTTCTTT.

This clone was observed a single time. The chain combines TRBV6-5 with TRBJ1-1; no reliable D call. CDR1 MNHEY and CDR2 SVGAGI come from the germline V gene. This CDR3 has 14 amino acids. The V gene lost 2 bases and the J gene lost 0 bases, with 7 bases spanning the gap. CDR3 in DNA: TGTGCCAGCAGTTACGGGATCGTGAACACTGAAGCTTTCTTT. Its translation: CASSYGIVNTEAFF.

The rearrangement links TRBV6-2 or TRBV6-3 to TRBJ2-3; no reliable D call. The V and J ends lost 6 bases and 0 bases respectively, with 13 bases between them. The length of the CDR3 is 15 residues. Germline lookup yields CDR1 MNHEY and CDR2 SVGEGT. The CDR3 protein is CASSEVLGSTDTQYF. The CDR3 DNA follows: TGTGCCAGCAGCGAGGTCCTGGGGAGCACAGATACGCAGTATTTT.